What follows are 15 T cell receptor beta chains derived from one specimen sequenced in a study of Ad26.COV2.S vaccination and SARS-CoV-2 variants. Treatment reported: some 19 received Ad26.COV2.S at low or high dose, single or two shots; about 5 received placebo; per-sample allocation not given. Samples analyzed were those drawn on day 63 after the first vaccine or placebo injection. Clones were sequenced by immunoSEQ multiplex PCR, and TCRdb holds only the in-frame ones, with some missing. Among about 430,000 clones, roughly 90% were seen once, and the ten largest hold about 12%. The input for sequencing was peripheral blood, taken in a trial of Ad26.COV2.S vaccine versus placebo. The receptor source for this set is a person between 18 and 60 years old who received the Ad26.COV2.S COVID-19 vaccine or a placebo.

The rearrangement uses TRBV7-9 and TRBJ2-5; D gene unclear. The CDR3 extends over 11 amino acids. CDR1 is SEHNR and CDR2 is FQNEAQ in the germline V gene (reference sequence). V was cut by 4 bases and J by 0 bases, with 0 bases left in between. This CDR3 reads CASSYQETQYF. CDR3 bases: TGTGCCAGCAGCTACCAAGAGACCCAGTACTTC.

The rearrangement uses TRBV13 and TRBJ2-7; D is ambiguous. CDR3 length: 14 residues. The germline V and J ends were trimmed by 0 bases and 2 bases, with 8 bases remaining between them. Germline values: CDR1 PRHDT, CDR2 FYEKMQ (reference sequence). The CDR3 loop reads CASSLGGYAYEQYF. The DNA for the CDR3 is TGTGCCAGCAGCTTAGGCGGTTATGCCTACGAGCAGTACTTC. Full variable domain (outside the CDR3, taken from reference TRBV13 and TRBJ2-7): AAGVIQSPRHLIKEKRETATLKCYPIPRHDTVYWYQQGPGQDPQFLISFYEKMQSDKGSIPDRFSAQQFSDYHSELNMSSLELGDSALYFCASSLGGYAYEQYFGPGTRLTVT.

The gene calls are TRBV5-1 and TRBJ2-1, with D perhaps matching TRBD1 or TRBD2 (5 bases each). There are 12 residues in the CDR3. Between the trimmed V and J ends, which lost 4 bases and 3 bases, there was a span of 5 bases. Germline lookup yields CDR1 SGHRS and CDR2 YFSETQ. CDR3 amino acids: CASSGGYNEQFF. In nucleotides, the CDR3 is TGCGCCAGCAGCGGGGGCTACAATGAGCAGTTCTTC. Full variable domain (remainder filled in from reference TRBV5-1 and TRBJ2-1): KAGVTQTPRYLIKTRGQQVTLSCSPISGHRSVSWYQQTPGQGLQFLFEYFSETQRNKGNFPGRFSGRQFSNSRSEMNVSTLELGDSALYLCASSGGYNEQFFGPGTRLTVL.

The chain carries TRBV18 and TRBJ2-5; 9 bases are a match to TRBD1. The V segment lost 3 bases and the J segment 5 bases; nucleotides outside the gene matches: 7. The CDR3 runs 15 residues. Germline V gene sequence: CDR1 KGHSH, CDR2 LQKENI. DNA for the CDR3: TGTGCCAGCTCACCGCGGACAGGGGTAGAGGAGACCCAGTACTTC. Protein product: CASSPRTGVEETQYF.

The chain joins TRBV27 to TRBJ2-2; possibly TRBD1 or TRBD2 for D (5 bases each). V lost 1 base and J 4 bases, leaving 16 bases between the germline ends. Germline loops: CDR1 MNHEY, CDR2 SMNVEV (reference sequence). CDR3 length: 17 residues. The CDR3 reads CASSLLGERLGTGELFF. The CDR3 DNA is TGTGCCAGCAGTTTATTAGGGGAGAGGTTGGGCACCGGGGAGCTGTTTTTT.

This clone has just one count. The gene calls are TRBV4-3 and TRBJ2-3; D perhaps matches TRBD2 (6 bases). Germline V lookup: CDR1 LGHNA, CDR2 YSLEER. V was trimmed by 1 base and J by 2 bases, leaving 7 bases between them. The CDR3 runs to 14 residues. The CDR3 spells CASSQAGDTDTQYF. The CDR3 DNA sequence: TGCGCCAGCAGCCAAGCGGGAGACACAGATACGCAGTATTTT.

The chain uses TRBV7-8 and TRBJ1-5; 10 nucleotides agree with TRBD1. Germline-derived CDR1 and CDR2 are SGHVS and FQNEAQ. The CDR3 loop spans 15 amino acids. V lost 5 bases, J lost 6 bases, and 7 bases stayed unmatched. DNA of the CDR3: TGTGCCAGCAGCCCAAGCCGGGACAGGGGTCAGCCCCAGCATTTT. Its protein product is CASSPSRDRGQPQHF.

The V call is TRBV9, the J call TRBJ1-3; D uncertain. V lost 5 bases to trimming and J lost 1 base, with 16 bases between them. Germline V gene lookup returns CDR1 SGDLS and CDR2 YYNGEE. The CDR3 is 16 amino acids. The CDR3 nucleotides read TGTGCCAGCAGTGCTATTGGCAGGAGTTCTGGAAACACCATATATTTT. Its protein product is CASSAIGRSSGNTIYF.

The chain is built from TRBV7-9 and TRBJ2-1; no clear D. Trimming stripped 2 bases from V and 6 bases from J, with 11 bases between. Germline V gene data show CDR1 as SEHNR and CDR2 as FQNEAQ (reference sequence). This CDR3 comprises 14 residues. CDR3 protein: CASSLSANPNEQFF. CDR3 coding DNA: TGTGCCAGCAGCTTATCGGCCAATCCCAATGAGCAGTTCTTC.

The chain combines TRBV30 with TRBJ2-2; perhaps TRBD1 as D (6 bases). Germline lookup yields CDR1 GTSNPN and CDR2 SVGIG (reference sequence). The germline V and J ends were trimmed by 0 bases and 1 base, with 9 bases remaining between them. CDR3 size: 15 residues. CDR3 in DNA: TGTGCCTGGAGTGTAGGGGGTAAGAACACCGGGGAGCTGTTTTTT. This encodes CAWSVGGKNTGELFF.

V gene TRBV15 combines with J gene TRBJ1-5; no firm D call. Trimming shortened V by 0 bases and J by 5 bases, and 5 bases separated the two germline ends. Germline-derived CDR1 and CDR2 are LNHNV and YYDKDF (reference sequence). CDR3 size: 13 residues. Here the CDR3 DNA reads TGTGCCACCAGCAGAGAGGGTTATCAGCCCCAGCATTTT. Protein: CATSREGYQPQHF. The full variable domain, with the rest looked up from reference TRBV15 and TRBJ1-5, is DAMVIQNPRYQVTQFGKPVTLSCSQTLNHNVMYWYQQKSSQAPKLLFHYYDKDFNNEADTPDNFQSRRPNTSFCFLDIRSPGLGDTAMYLCATSREGYQPQHFGDGTRLSIL.

This CDR3 reads CSVGQWNTGELFF. Here the CDR3 DNA reads TGCAGCGTTGGACAGTGGAACACCGGGGAGCTGTTTTTT. The V call is TRBV29-1, the J call TRBJ2-2; TRBD1 is a possible D gene (5 bases). Germline lookup yields CDR1 SQVTM and CDR2 ANQGSEA. This CDR3 is built from 13 residues. Trimming removed 4 bases at V and 1 base at J, with 7 bases between.

This chain connects TRBV5-1 to TRBJ2-1; 12 bases line up with TRBD2. The V gene end was trimmed by 4 bases and the J gene end by 7 bases; junction bases not matched to a gene: 9. CDR3 length: 16 amino acids. Per germline, CDR1 SGHRS and CDR2 YFSETQ. The CDR3 nucleotides are TGCGCCAGCAGCGCCTCGACTAGCGGGAGTTCAAATGAGCAGTTCTTC. Translation gives CASSASTSGSSNEQFF.

The chain joins TRBV5-4 to TRBJ2-7; weak D call: TRBD2 (5 bases). The germline V gene has CDR1 SGHNT and CDR2 YYREEE (reference sequence). The CDR3 loop spans 15 amino acids. Between the trimmed V and J ends, which lost 6 bases and 1 base, there was a span of 17 bases. The chain's CDR3 is CASTRVGVPSYEQYF. CDR3 DNA: TGTGCCAGCACCCGGGTCGGGGTTCCTTCCTACGAGCAGTACTTC.

The CDR3 region is CASRYRQGANTEAFF. The CDR3 DNA reads as TGTGCCAGCAGGTACCGACAGGGGGCGAACACTGAAGCTTTCTTT. The chain recombines TRBV6-5 with TRBJ1-1; 10 positions agree with TRBD1. V gave up 6 bases and J gave up 1 base; unmatched junction bases: 5. Germline CDR1 reads MNHEY; CDR2 reads SVGAGI. The CDR3 is 15 amino acids.